This T cell receptor (beta chain) was recovered during a study of OX40 agonist ivuxolimab in advanced cancers. The method was immunoSEQ multiplex PCR; TCRdb's version includes in-frame clones alone and lacks a portion of them. The table has more than 50,000 clones, around 90% seen once; the top ten hold approximately 0.32%. This CDR3 contains 14 residues. CDR1 and CDR2 (germline): MNHNY, SVGAGI (reference sequence). With 7 bases clipped from V and 1 base from J, the junction kept 7 bases outside the gene matches. Here the sequenced sample was CD4+ or CD8+ T cells sorted from blood, taken in a trial of the OX40 agonist ivuxolimab. This chain links TRBV6-6 with TRBJ2-7, with 7 bases identical to TRBD2. The clonotype comes from an adult with an advanced solid tumor such as melanoma, head and neck, liver or kidney cancer. CDR3: CASTSGGRSYEQYF. CDR3 DNA sequence: TGTGCCAGCACCTCGGGAGGACGGTCCTACGAGCAGTACTTC.